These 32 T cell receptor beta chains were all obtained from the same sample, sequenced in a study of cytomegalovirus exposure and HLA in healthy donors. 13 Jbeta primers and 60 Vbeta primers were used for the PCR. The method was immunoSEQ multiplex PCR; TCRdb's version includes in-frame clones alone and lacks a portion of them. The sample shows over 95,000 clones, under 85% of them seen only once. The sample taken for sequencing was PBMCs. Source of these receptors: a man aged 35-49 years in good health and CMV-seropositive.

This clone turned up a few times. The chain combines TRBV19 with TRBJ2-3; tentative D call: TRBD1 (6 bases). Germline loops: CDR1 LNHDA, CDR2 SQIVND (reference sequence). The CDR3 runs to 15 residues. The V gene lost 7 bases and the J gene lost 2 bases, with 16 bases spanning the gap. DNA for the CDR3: TGTGCCAGTACCCCTCAAACAGGGTACACAGATACGCAGTATTTT. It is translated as CASTPQTGYTDTQYF. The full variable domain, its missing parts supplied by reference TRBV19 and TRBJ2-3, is DGGITQSPKYLFRKEGQNVTLSCEQNLNHDAMYWYRQDPGQGLRLIYYSQIVNDFQKGDIAEGYSVSREKKESFPLTVTSAQKNPTAFYLCASTPQTGYTDTQYFGPGTRLTVL.

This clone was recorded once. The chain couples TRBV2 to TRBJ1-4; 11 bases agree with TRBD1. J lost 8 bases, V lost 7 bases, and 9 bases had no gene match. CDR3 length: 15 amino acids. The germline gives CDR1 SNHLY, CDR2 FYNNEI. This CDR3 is CASTSTGTGGEKLFF. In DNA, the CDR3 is TGTGCCAGCACCTCTACCGGGACAGGGGGGGAAAAACTGTTTTTT.

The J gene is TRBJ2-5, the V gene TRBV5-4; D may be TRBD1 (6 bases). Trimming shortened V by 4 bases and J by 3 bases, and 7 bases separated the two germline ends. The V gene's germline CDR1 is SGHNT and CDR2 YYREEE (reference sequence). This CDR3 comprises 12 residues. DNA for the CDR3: TGTGCCAGCAGCCCAGGGGAAGAGACCCAGTACTTC. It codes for CASSPGEETQYF.

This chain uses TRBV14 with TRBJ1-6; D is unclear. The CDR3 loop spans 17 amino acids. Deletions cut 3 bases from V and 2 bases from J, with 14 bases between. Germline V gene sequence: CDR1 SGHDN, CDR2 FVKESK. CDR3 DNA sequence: TGTGCCAGCAGCCAGTCAGGAGGAAGCGCCTATAATTCACCCCTCCACTTT. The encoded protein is CASSQSGGSAYNSPLHF.

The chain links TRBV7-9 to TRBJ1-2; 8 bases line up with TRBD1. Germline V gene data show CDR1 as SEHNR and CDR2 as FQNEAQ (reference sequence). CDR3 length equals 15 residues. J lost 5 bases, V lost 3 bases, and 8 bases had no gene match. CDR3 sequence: CASSFGQGYWYGYTF. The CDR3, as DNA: TGTGCCAGCAGCTTTGGACAGGGATATTGGTATGGCTACACCTTC.

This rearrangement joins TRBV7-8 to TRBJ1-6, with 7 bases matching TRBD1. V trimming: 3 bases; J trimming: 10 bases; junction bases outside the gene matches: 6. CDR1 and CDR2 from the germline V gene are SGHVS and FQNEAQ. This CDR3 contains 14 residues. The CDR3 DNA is TGTGCCAGCAGCTTCGGACAGGTCCTGTCACCCCTCCACTTT. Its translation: CASSFGQVLSPLHF.

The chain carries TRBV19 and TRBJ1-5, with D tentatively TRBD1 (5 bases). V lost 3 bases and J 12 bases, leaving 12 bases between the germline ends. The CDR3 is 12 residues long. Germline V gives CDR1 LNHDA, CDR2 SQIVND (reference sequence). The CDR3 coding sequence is TGTGCCAGTAGTATCGGACATTCCATCCAGCATTTT. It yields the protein CASSIGHSIQHF.

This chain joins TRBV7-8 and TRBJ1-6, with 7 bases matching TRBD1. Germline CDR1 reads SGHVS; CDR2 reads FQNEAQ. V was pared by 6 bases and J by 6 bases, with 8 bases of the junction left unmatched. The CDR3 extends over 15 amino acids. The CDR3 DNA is TGTGCCAGCAGTTCCAGGGACAGTGGTAATTCACCCCTCCACTTT. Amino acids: CASSSRDSGNSPLHF.

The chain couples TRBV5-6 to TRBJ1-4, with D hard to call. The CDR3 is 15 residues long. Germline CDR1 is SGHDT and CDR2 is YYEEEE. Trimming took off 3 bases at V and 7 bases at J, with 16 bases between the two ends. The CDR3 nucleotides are TGTGCCAGCAGCTGGGCTTCAGTAGTAGGTGAAAAACTGTTTTTT. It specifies CASSWASVVGEKLFF.

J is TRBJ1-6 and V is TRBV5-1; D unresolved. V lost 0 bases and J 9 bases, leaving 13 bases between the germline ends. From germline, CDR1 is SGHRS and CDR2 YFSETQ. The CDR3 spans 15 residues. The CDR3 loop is CASSLDFGPGSPLHF. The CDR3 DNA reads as TGCGCCAGCAGCTTGGACTTCGGTCCCGGTTCACCCCTCCACTTT.

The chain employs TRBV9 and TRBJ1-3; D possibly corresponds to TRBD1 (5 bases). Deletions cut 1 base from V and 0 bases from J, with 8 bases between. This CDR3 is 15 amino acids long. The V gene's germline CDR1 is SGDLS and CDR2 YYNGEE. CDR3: CASSVQGTSGNTIYF. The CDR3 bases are TGTGCCAGCAGCGTACAGGGCACCTCTGGAAACACCATATATTTT.

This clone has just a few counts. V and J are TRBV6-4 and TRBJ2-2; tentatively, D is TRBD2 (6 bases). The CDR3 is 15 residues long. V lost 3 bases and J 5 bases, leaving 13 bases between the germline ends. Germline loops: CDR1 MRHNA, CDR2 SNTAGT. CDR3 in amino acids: CASSERGASTGELFF. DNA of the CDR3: TGTGCCAGCAGTGAGCGGGGAGCCTCTACCGGGGAGCTGTTTTTT.

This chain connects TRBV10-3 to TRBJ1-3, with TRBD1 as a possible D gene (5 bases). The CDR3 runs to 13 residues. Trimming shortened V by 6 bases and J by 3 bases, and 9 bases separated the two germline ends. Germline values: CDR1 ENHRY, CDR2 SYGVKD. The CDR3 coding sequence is TGTGCCATCAGCGACAGCGATGGAAACACCATATATTTT. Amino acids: CAISDSDGNTIYF.

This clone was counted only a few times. This CDR3 is CASRPPWRASTDTQYF. The CDR3 DNA reads as TGTGCCAGCAGGCCCCCCTGGCGGGCTAGCACAGATACGCAGTATTTT. The rearrangement joins TRBV6-6 to TRBJ2-3; weak D call: TRBD2 (5 bases). CDR3 size: 16 residues. V lost 6 bases and J 0 bases, leaving 16 bases between the germline ends. In germline, CDR1 is MNHNY, CDR2 SVGAGI (reference sequence).

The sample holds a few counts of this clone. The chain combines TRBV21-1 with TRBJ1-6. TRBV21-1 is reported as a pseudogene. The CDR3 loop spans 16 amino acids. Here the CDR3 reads CASSIARSSYNSPLHF. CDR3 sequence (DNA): TGTGCCAGCAGCATAGCAAGGAGCTCCTATAATTCACCCCTCCACTTT.

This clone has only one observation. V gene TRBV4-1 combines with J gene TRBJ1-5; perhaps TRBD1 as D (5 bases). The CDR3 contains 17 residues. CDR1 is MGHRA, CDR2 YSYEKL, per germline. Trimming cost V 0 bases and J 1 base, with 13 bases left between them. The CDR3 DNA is TGCGCCAGCAGCCAAGATGCAGGGATACCGAGCAATCAGCCCCAGCATTTT. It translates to CASSQDAGIPSNQPQHF.

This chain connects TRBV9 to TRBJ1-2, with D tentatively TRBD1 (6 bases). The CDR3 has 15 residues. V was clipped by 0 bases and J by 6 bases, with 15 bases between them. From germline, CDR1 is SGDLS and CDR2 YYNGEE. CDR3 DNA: TGTGCCAGCAGCGTAGGAATCGGAAAGGGGGATGGCTACACCTTC. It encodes CASSVGIGKGDGYTF.

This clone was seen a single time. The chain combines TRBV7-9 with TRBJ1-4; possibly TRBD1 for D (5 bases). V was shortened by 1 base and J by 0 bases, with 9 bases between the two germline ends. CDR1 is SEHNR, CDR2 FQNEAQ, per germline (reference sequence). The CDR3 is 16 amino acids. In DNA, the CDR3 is TGTGCCAGCAGCTTAGGGCGGGGCGCAACTAATGAAAAACTGTTTTTT. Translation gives CASSLGRGATNEKLFF.

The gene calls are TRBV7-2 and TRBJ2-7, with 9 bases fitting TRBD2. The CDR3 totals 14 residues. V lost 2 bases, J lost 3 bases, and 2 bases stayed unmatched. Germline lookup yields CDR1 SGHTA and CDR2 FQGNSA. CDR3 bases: TGTGCCAGCAGCTTAACAGCGGGGGGCTACGAGCAGTACTTC. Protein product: CASSLTAGGYEQYF.

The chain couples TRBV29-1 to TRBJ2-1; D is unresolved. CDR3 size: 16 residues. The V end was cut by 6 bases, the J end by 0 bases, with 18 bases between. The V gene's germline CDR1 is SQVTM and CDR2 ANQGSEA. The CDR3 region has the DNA TGCAGCGTACCTGCGGCTGGGTCGAGCTCCTACAATGAGCAGTTCTTC. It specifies CSVPAAGSSSYNEQFF.

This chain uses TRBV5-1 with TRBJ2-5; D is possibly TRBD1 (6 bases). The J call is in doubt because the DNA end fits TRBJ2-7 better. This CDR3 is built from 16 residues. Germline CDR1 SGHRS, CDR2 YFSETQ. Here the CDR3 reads CASSFSGAGYVGEQYF. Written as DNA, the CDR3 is TGCGCCAGCAGCTTTTCAGGGGCTGGTTATGTAGGCGAGCAGTACTTC.

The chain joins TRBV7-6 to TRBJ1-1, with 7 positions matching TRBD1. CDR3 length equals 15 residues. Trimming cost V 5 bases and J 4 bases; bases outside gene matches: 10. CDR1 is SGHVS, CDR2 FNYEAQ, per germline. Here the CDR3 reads CASSPEGAVFTEAFF. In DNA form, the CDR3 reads TGTGCCAGCAGCCCAGAGGGGGCGGTTTTCACTGAAGCTTTCTTT.

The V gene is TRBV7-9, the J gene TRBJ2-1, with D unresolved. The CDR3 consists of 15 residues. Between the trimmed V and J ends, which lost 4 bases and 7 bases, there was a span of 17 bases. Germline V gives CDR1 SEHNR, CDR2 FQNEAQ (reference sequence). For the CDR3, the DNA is TGTGCCAGCAGCTCCGAATGGGCTAAACTTAATGAGCAGTTCTTC. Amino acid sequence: CASSSEWAKLNEQFF.

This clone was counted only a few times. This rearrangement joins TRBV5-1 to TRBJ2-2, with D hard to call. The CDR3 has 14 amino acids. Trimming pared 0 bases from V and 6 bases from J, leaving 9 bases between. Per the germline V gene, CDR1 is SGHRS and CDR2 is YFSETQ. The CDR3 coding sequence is TGCGCCAGCAGCTTGGACCGGTTGCCCGGGGAGCTGTTTTTT. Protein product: CASSLDRLPGELFF.

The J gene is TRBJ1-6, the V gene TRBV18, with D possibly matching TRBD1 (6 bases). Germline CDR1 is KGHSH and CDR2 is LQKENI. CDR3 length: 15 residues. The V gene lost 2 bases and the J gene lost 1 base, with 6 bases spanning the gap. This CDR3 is CASSPRGSYNSPLHF. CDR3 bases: TGTGCCAGCTCACCAAGGGGGTCCTATAATTCACCCCTCCACTTT.

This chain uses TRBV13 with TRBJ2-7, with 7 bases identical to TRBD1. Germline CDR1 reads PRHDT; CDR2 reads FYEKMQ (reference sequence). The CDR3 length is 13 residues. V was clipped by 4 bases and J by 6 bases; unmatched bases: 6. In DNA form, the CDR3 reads TGTGCCAGCAGCTCGACAGGGCTCCCCGAGCAGTACTTC. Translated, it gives CASSSTGLPEQYF. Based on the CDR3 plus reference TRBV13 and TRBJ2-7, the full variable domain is AAGVIQSPRHLIKEKRETATLKCYPIPRHDTVYWYQQGPGQDPQFLISFYEKMQSDKGSIPDRFSAQQFSDYHSELNMSSLELGDSALYFCASSSTGLPEQYFGPGTRLTVT.

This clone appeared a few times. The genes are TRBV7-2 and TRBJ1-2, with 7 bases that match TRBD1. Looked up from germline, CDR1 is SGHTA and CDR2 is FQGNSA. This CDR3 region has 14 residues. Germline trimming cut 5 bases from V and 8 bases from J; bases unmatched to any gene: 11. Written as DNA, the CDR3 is TGTGCCAGCAGCCCACGGGACAGCCTTAAGGGCTACACCTTC. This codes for CASSPRDSLKGYTF. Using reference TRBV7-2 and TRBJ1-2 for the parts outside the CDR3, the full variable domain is GAGVSQSPSNKVTEKGKDVELRCDPISGHTALYWYRQSLGQGLEFLIYFQGNSAPDKSGLPSDRFSAERTGGSVSTLTIQRTQQEDSAVYLCASSPRDSLKGYTFGSGTRLTVV.

CDR3 nucleotides: TGTGCCAGCAGTGTTCTTCAGGGGGCGCCCACTGAAGCTTTCTTT. Protein sequence: CASSVLQGAPTEAFF. The chain links TRBV2 to TRBJ1-1; 8 nucleotides match TRBD1. CDR1 SNHLY and CDR2 FYNNEI come from the germline V gene. J was trimmed by 4 bases and V by 4 bases; bases with no gene match: 8. The CDR3 sequence is 15 residues long.

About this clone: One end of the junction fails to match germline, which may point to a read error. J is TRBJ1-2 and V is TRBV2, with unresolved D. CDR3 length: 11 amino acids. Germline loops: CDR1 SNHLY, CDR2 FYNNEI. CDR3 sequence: CASSEPEPVAF. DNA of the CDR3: TGTGCCAGCAGTGAACCCGAACCGGTAGCCTTC.

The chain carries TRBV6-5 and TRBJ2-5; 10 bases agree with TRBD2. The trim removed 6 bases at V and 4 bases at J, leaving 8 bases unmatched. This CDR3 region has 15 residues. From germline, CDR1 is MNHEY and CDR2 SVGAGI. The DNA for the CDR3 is TGTGCCAGCAGAGACACCCTAGCGGGGGCAGAGACCCAGTACTTC. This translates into CASRDTLAGAETQYF.

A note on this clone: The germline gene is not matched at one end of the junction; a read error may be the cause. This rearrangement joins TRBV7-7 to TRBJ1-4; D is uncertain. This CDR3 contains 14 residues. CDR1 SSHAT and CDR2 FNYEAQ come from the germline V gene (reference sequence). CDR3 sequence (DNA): TGTGCTAGCAGCCATGGACTGCATAATGAAAAACTGTTTTTT. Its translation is CASSHGLHNEKLFF.

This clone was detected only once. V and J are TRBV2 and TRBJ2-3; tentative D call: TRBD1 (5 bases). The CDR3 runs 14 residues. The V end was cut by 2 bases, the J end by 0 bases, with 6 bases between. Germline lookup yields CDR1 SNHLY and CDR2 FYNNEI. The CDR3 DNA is TGTGCCAGCAGTGAAACAGGAAGCACAGATACGCAGTATTTT. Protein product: CASSETGSTDTQYF.